These 2 T cell receptor beta chains were sequenced from one sample in a study of T cells after yellow fever vaccination. TCRdb re-analysed the 5' RACE reads in MiXCR, keeping a single row per CDR3 protein. The sample has around 320,000 distinct CDR3 sequences; 8.7% are singletons. The sample in question was CD4+ T cells sorted from PBMCs, obtained 5 days after the yellow fever booster vaccination. Receptor source: a man aged 18 to 30 who received the YFV17D yellow fever vaccine.

This clonotype was picked up many times. The chain recombines TRBV6-1 with TRBJ2-5; D uncertain. The CDR3 is made up of 13 amino acids. Germline V CDR1 and CDR2: MNHNS, SASEGT. The germline V and J ends were trimmed by 6 bases and 7 bases, with 15 bases remaining between them. The CDR3 reads CASSRSGEGTQYF. As DNA, the CDR3 is TGTGCCAGCAGCCGATCTGGGGAAGGGACCCAGTACTTC.

This clonotype was counted a few times. The CDR3 region has the DNA TGTGCCAGCAGCTTCACCGGGCAGGCCAAAAACATTCAGTACTTC. Translated, it gives CASSFTGQAKNIQYF. J is TRBJ2-4 and V is TRBV5-5, with D hard to call. Germline CDR1 SGHKS, CDR2 YYEKEE (reference sequence). The CDR3 is made up of 15 amino acids. The V end lost 2 bases, the J end lost 1 base, and 10 bases lay between the germline ends.